One sample yielded the 16 T cell receptor beta chains listed below, sequenced in a study of cytomegalovirus exposure and HLA in healthy donors. The PCR employed 60 Vbeta primers together with 13 Jbeta primers. The assay was immunoSEQ multiplex PCR, and TCRdb's table has in-frame clones only and misses some. The data hold more than 140,000 clones, with over 75% observed a single time. The sequencing sample was made of PBMCs. The receptors stem from a male donor in good health and CMV-seronegative.

The J gene is TRBJ1-2, the V gene TRBV4-1; D may be TRBD1 (5 bases). Germline V lookup: CDR1 MGHRA, CDR2 YSYEKL. The V gene lost 2 bases and the J gene lost 6 bases, with 10 bases spanning the gap. The CDR3 spans 13 residues. This CDR3 is CASSQRAGNGYTF. CDR3 in DNA: TGCGCCAGCAGCCAAAGGGCAGGGAATGGCTACACCTTC.

The chain couples TRBV18 to TRBJ2-7; 8 positions agree with TRBD1. The CDR3 totals 13 residues. J lost 6 bases, V lost 4 bases, and 5 bases had no gene match. CDR1 and CDR2 from the germline V gene are KGHSH and LQKENI. CDR3 amino acids: CASSHGQGAEQYF. The CDR3 nucleotides are TGTGCCAGCTCACACGGACAGGGCGCCGAGCAGTACTTC.

This clone was seen a single time. V gene TRBV7-9 combines with J gene TRBJ2-2, with 9 bases lining up with TRBD1. The germline gives CDR1 SEHNR, CDR2 FQNEAQ (reference sequence). The CDR3 loop spans 13 amino acids. The J segment lost 5 bases and the V segment lost 11 bases, leaving 6 bases of the junction unmatched. This CDR3 reads CASLTGGTGELFF. The DNA for the CDR3 is TGTGCCTCCCTGACAGGGGGGACCGGGGAGCTGTTTTTT.

In its sample, this clone was seen a few times. The chain joins TRBV14 to TRBJ1-1; 7 nucleotides align to TRBD1. This CDR3 spans 14 amino acids. V shed 1 base, J shed 1 base, and the junction held 0 bases outside the gene matches. Germline CDR1 reads SGHDN; CDR2 reads FVKESK. CDR3 region: CASSQGTGNTEAFF. Written as DNA, the CDR3 is TGTGCCAGCAGCCAAGGGACAGGGAACACTGAAGCTTTCTTT.

The chain links TRBV6-5 to TRBJ1-2; D might be TRBD1 (5 bases). Germline V gene data show CDR1 as MNHEY and CDR2 as SVGAGI. This CDR3 region has 16 residues. Trimming pared 0 bases from V and 0 bases from J, leaving 11 bases between. The CDR3 protein is CASSYSRREANYGYTF. The DNA for the CDR3 is TGTGCCAGCAGTTACTCGCGCAGGGAAGCTAACTATGGCTACACCTTC.

V is TRBV5-1 and J is TRBJ2-7, with 12 nucleotides matching TRBD2. From germline, CDR1 is SGHRS and CDR2 YFSETQ. Trimming cost V 5 bases and J 6 bases; bases outside gene matches: 12. The CDR3 consists of 16 residues. The CDR3 loop is CASRGASGRASSEQYF. CDR3 in DNA: TGCGCCAGCAGGGGGGCTAGCGGGAGGGCCTCGTCCGAGCAGTACTTC.

This chain links TRBV27 with TRBJ2-7; possible D gene TRBD1, 6 bases. CDR1 MNHEY and CDR2 SMNVEV come from the germline V gene (reference sequence). V lost 4 bases and J 2 bases, leaving 18 bases between the germline ends. CDR3 size: 16 residues. CDR3 residues: CASSYRRTELPYEQYF. The CDR3 DNA sequence: TGTGCCAGCAGTTACCGACGGACAGAGTTACCCTACGAGCAGTACTTC.

This chain uses TRBV6-6 with TRBJ1-1; D remains unclear. Germline lookup yields CDR1 MNHNY and CDR2 SVGAGI (reference sequence). Trimming left V 0 bases short and J 5 bases short, with 10 bases between. CDR3 size: 14 residues. CDR3 region: CASSYSGRETEAFF. The CDR3 nucleotides read TGTGCCAGCAGTTACTCTGGGCGTGAAACTGAAGCTTTCTTT.

This chain connects TRBV7-3 to TRBJ1-1, with 9 bases lining up with TRBD1. The junction had 5 bases not matched to a gene; V was cut back by 2 bases and J by 4 bases. The CDR3 covers 15 residues. Germline CDR1 SGHTA, CDR2 FQGTGA. As DNA, the CDR3 is TGTGCCAGCAGCTTATTTGGACAGGGGATCACTGAAGCTTTCTTT. As protein: CASSLFGQGITEAFF.

The chain couples TRBV6-5 to TRBJ2-7; a possible D gene is TRBD2 (6 bases). Germline V CDR1 and CDR2: MNHEY, SVGAGI. V was cut by 5 bases and J by 4 bases, with 18 bases left in between. The CDR3 covers 15 residues. The CDR3 loop reads CASSAPGARRYEQYF. The CDR3, as DNA: TGTGCCAGCAGTGCCCCGGGAGCGCGCCGGTACGAGCAGTACTTC.

The V gene is TRBV2, the J gene TRBJ1-6, with 9 bases fitting TRBD1. Unmatched junction bases numbered 4, after V lost 6 bases and J lost 7 bases. The CDR3 runs 14 residues. Germline assignment: CDR1 SNHLY and CDR2 FYNNEI. The DNA for the CDR3 is TGTGCCAGCAGAGGGACAGGGAACAATTCACCCCTCCACTTT. This sequence encodes CASRGTGNNSPLHF.

The rearrangement uses TRBV2 and TRBJ2-5; TRBD1 matches 8 bases. This CDR3 contains 15 residues. V dropped 6 bases and J dropped 6; count of bases not matched to a gene: 12. Germline assignment: CDR1 SNHLY and CDR2 FYNNEI. CDR3 DNA sequence: TGTGCCAGCAGCGGGGGACAGGTCATGGTCAAGACCCAGTACTTC. It translates to CASSGGQVMVKTQYF.

The V gene is TRBV7-9, the J gene TRBJ2-3, with TRBD2 matching 11 bases. Trimming cost V 3 bases and J 2 bases; bases outside gene matches: 10. The germline V gene encodes CDR1 SEHNR and CDR2 FQNEAQ (reference sequence). This CDR3 spans 18 amino acids. The CDR3: CASSLDLAGGISTDTQYF. In nucleotides, the CDR3 is TGTGCCAGCAGCTTGGACCTAGCGGGGGGAATCTCCACAGATACGCAGTATTTT.

V and J are TRBV18 and TRBJ2-3; tentative D call: TRBD1 (5 bases). The germline V and J ends were trimmed by 0 bases and 1 base, with 8 bases remaining between them. The V gene's germline CDR1 is KGHSH and CDR2 LQKENI. The length of the CDR3 is 15 residues. The DNA for the CDR3 is TGTGCCAGCTCACCACCCCAGGGCGGCACAGATACGCAGTATTTT. Protein: CASSPPQGGTDTQYF.

This clone has only a few counts. The V and J genes are TRBV30 and TRBJ2-1; D is undetermined. The CDR3 runs to 12 residues. Trimming pared 3 bases from V and 12 bases from J, leaving 15 bases between. From germline, CDR1 is GTSNPN and CDR2 SVGIG (reference sequence). CDR3 coding DNA: TGTGCCTGGAGGGGCTACACCGACCGGCAGTTCTTC. Residues: CAWRGYTDRQFF.

V usage is TRBV4-1 and J usage is TRBJ1-5, with unresolved D. CDR3 length: 14 amino acids. Germline lookup yields CDR1 MGHRA and CDR2 YSYEKL. Trimming stripped 0 bases from V and 10 bases from J, with 13 bases between. The CDR3 DNA reads TGCGCCAGCAGCCAAGACAAAGGGAGGGATCCCCAGCATTTT. It specifies CASSQDKGRDPQHF.